This T cell receptor beta chain was observed in a study of blood T cells in healthy people across ages. The second PCR ran about 6 to 12 cycles with a sample-barcoded 5' primer and J-beta primers. TCRdb recomputed calls from the 5' RACE reads with MiXCR, one row per CDR3 protein. In the table there are 1.5 million or so distinct CDR3 sequences, approximately 39% of which are singletons. The CDR3 spans 13 residues. Trimming left V 4 bases short and J 10 bases short, with 15 bases between. Germline-derived CDR1 and CDR2 are LGHDT and YNNKEL (reference sequence). Material: blood. The J gene is TRBJ2-3, the V gene TRBV3-1; D is ambiguous. The source is a woman under 30 in good health. CDR3: CASSPQSLWAQYF. CDR3 coding DNA: TGTGCCAGCAGCCCCCAGAGTCTATGGGCGCAGTATTTT.